Following are 19 T cell receptor beta chains from one sample sequenced in a study of T cell repertoires in cytomegalovirus infection. TCRdb called the reads again in MiXCR, with one record for every CDR3 protein. The data contain 100,000 to 150,000 distinct CDR3 sequences, more than 25% of them singletons. No antigen is known for these receptors. This specimen consisted of CD8+ T cells from cultured PBMCs, obtained from culture after CMV antigen stimulation. These receptors came from a human donor in good health (CMV status not recorded). Some clones in this sample may be carry-over from other donors' samples.

The rearrangement joins TRBV9 to TRBJ2-7; maybe TRBD2 (7 bases). V lost 0 bases and J 3 bases, leaving 13 bases between the germline ends. Germline CDR1 and CDR2: SGDLS and YYNGEE. This CDR3 comprises 15 residues. DNA of the CDR3: TGTGCCAGCAGCGTAGACGGGGGGCCTGGCTACGAGCAGTACTTC. Its protein is CASSVDGGPGYEQYF.

This clonotype came up many times. The chain links TRBV6-2 or TRBV6-3 to TRBJ2-5; D not resolved. Trimming removed 6 bases at V and 5 bases at J, with 7 bases between. The CDR3 is made up of 11 amino acids. CDR1 MNHEY and CDR2 SVGEGT come from the germline V gene. CDR3 in amino acids: CASRTIETQYF. The CDR3 nucleotides are TGTGCCAGCAGAACCATCGAGACCCAGTACTTC.

The rearrangement joins TRBV6-5 to TRBJ2-1; D call uncertain. The CDR3 contains 15 residues. Deletions cut 6 bases from V and 5 bases from J, with 17 bases between. Germline CDR1 reads MNHEY; CDR2 reads SVGAGI. In nucleotides, the CDR3 is TGTGCCAGCAGCCGCGGACGGAACATCAACAATGAGCAGTTCTTC. It codes for CASSRGRNINNEQFF.

V is TRBV6-2 or TRBV6-3 and J is TRBJ2-2; a weak D match, TRBD1 (6 bases). Trimming left V 7 bases short and J 3 bases short, with 15 bases between. Germline V lookup: CDR1 MNHEY, CDR2 SVGEGT. This CDR3 is 15 amino acids long. CDR3 DNA: TGTGCCAGCAATCAGGGGTCCGACCACACCGGGGAGCTGTTTTTT. It yields the protein CASNQGSDHTGELFF.

The chain has TRBV6-6 and TRBJ2-5; D is tentatively TRBD1 or TRBD2 (5 bases each). V was clipped by 2 bases and J by 1 base, with 8 bases between them. The germline CDR1 and CDR2 sequences are MNHNY and SVGAGI (reference sequence). The CDR3 is 14 residues long. CDR3 amino acids: CASSYRGSQETQYF. The CDR3 nucleotides are TGTGCCAGCAGTTACCGGGGCAGCCAAGAGACCCAGTACTTC.

This clonotype showed up just a few times. This chain joins TRBV4-1 and TRBJ2-7, with a weak D call TRBD2 (6 bases). This CDR3 contains 14 residues. The V end was cut by 1 base, the J end by 5 bases, with 12 bases between. Germline assignment: CDR1 MGHRA and CDR2 YSYEKL. The CDR3 region has the DNA TGCGCCAGCAGCCAAGTCGGGGGAGCCGACGAGCAGTACTTC. Translating gives CASSQVGGADEQYF.

At least ten counts were recorded for this clonotype. V usage is TRBV6-1 and J usage is TRBJ2-2; 8 nucleotides line up with TRBD2. CDR1 MNHNS and CDR2 SASEGT come from the germline V gene. The length of the CDR3 is 15 residues. Losses at the gene ends were 1 base for V and 4 bases for J; bases not matched to a gene: 2. The chain's CDR3 is CASSEGAGVTGELFF. The CDR3 DNA is TGTGCCAGCAGTGAAGGAGCGGGAGTCACCGGGGAGCTGTTTTTT.

J is TRBJ2-5 and V is TRBV7-4; 9 nucleotides match TRBD2. Trimming at V came to 0 bases and at J to 4 bases, leaving 6 bases not matched to a gene. The length of the CDR3 is 16 residues. Germline CDR1 SGHVT, CDR2 SQSDAQ. This CDR3 reads CASSLARGGDGETQYF. The CDR3 region has the DNA TGTGCCAGCAGCTTAGCTCGCGGGGGGGACGGAGAGACCCAGTACTTC.

The CDR3 DNA reads as TGTGCCAGTAGTATGGGACTCAACTCCTACGAGCAGTACTTC. Amino acids: CASSMGLNSYEQYF. The gene calls are TRBV19 and TRBJ2-7; a possible D gene is TRBD2 (6 bases). The V and J ends lost 3 bases and 0 bases respectively, with 9 bases between them. The V gene's germline CDR1 is LNHDA and CDR2 SQIVND (reference sequence). CDR3 length: 14 amino acids.

This chain connects TRBV7-2 to TRBJ1-4; D is uncertain. Germline CDR1 and CDR2: SGHTA and FQGNSA. This CDR3 comprises 15 residues. With 5 bases removed from V and 7 bases from J, the gap between germline ends came to 17 bases. CDR3 in DNA: TGTGCCAGCAGCGACCTGGGAGGGCTGCGTGAAAAACTGTTTTTT. This translates into CASSDLGGLREKLFF.

J is TRBJ2-7 and V is TRBV7-9, with a possible D match to TRBD1 (6 bases). Germline CDR1 SEHNR, CDR2 FQNEAQ (reference sequence). V was pared by 5 bases and J by 2 bases, with 13 bases between. This CDR3 is built from 14 residues. The CDR3 bases are TGTGCCAGCAGCGGAACTGGACAGACCTACGAGCAGTACTTC. Its translation is CASSGTGQTYEQYF.

The V call is TRBV6-6, the J call TRBJ2-5, with 14 bases identical to TRBD2. The J segment lost 3 bases and the V segment lost 2 bases, leaving 2 bases of the junction unmatched. CDR1 is MNHNY, CDR2 SVGAGI, per germline (reference sequence). The CDR3 extends over 16 amino acids. As DNA, the CDR3 is TGTGCCAGCAGTTACCTGGGACTAGCGGGGGAAGAGACCCAGTACTTC. It yields the protein CASSYLGLAGEETQYF.

This clonotype occurred a few times. This sequence joins TRBV10-3 and TRBJ2-1, with 8 bases fitting TRBD2. Germline lookup yields CDR1 ENHRY and CDR2 SYGVKD. Losses at the gene ends were 0 bases for V and 5 bases for J; bases not matched to a gene: 6. The CDR3 extends over 16 amino acids. For the CDR3, the DNA is TGTGCCATCAGTGAGTCCGGGGGGGGCCTCAACAATGAGCAGTTCTTC. This translates into CAISESGGGLNNEQFF.

V usage is TRBV20-1 and J usage is TRBJ1-1, with D hard to call. Germline V CDR1 and CDR2: DFQATT, SNEGSKA (reference sequence). This CDR3 region has 13 residues. Trimming stripped 2 bases from V and 3 bases from J, with 10 bases between. The CDR3 is CSARHGQDTEAFF. For the CDR3, the DNA is TGCAGTGCTAGACACGGGCAGGACACTGAAGCTTTCTTT.

This rearrangement joins TRBV5-1 to TRBJ1-1; D might be TRBD1 (5 bases). The germline V gene encodes CDR1 SGHRS and CDR2 YFSETQ. CDR3 length: 13 amino acids. With 3 bases removed from V and 4 bases from J, the gap between germline ends came to 10 bases. For the CDR3, the DNA is TGCGCCAGCAGCTCCGGGGGGACCACTGAAGCTTTCTTT. Translation gives CASSSGGTTEAFF.

This chain connects TRBV6-6 to TRBJ1-1, with D possibly TRBD1 on 5 matching bases. Germline assignment: CDR1 MNHNY and CDR2 SVGAGI (reference sequence). V was clipped by 11 bases and J by 1 base, with 8 bases between them. CDR3 size: 11 residues. CDR3 loop: CAARENTEAFF. As DNA, the CDR3 is TGTGCCGCCAGGGAGAACACTGAAGCTTTCTTT.

The sample holds a few counts of this clonotype. The CDR3 reads CASSFGGESSYNEQFF. In DNA, the CDR3 is TGTGCCAGCAGCTTTGGCGGGGAGAGCTCCTACAATGAGCAGTTCTTC. The chain carries TRBV5-6 and TRBJ2-1; tentative D call: TRBD2 (6 bases). The V gene lost 2 bases and the J gene lost 0 bases, with 12 bases spanning the gap. The CDR3 has 16 amino acids. Germline V lookup: CDR1 SGHDT, CDR2 YYEEEE.

This clonotype was recorded a few times. The J gene is TRBJ2-7, the V gene TRBV19; 9 positions match TRBD1. The CDR3 has 15 residues. Germline lookup yields CDR1 LNHDA and CDR2 SQIVND (reference sequence). Trimming took 5 bases from V and 3 from J; bases not matched to a gene: 8. The CDR3 loop reads CASSPGTGPFYEQYF. The CDR3 DNA follows: TGTGCCAGTAGTCCCGGGACAGGGCCATTCTACGAGCAGTACTTC.

This chain connects TRBV11-2 to TRBJ1-2; 8 bases fit TRBD1. The J segment lost 3 bases and the V segment lost 1 base, leaving 10 bases of the junction unmatched. The CDR3 covers 17 residues. Germline V CDR1 and CDR2: SGHAT, FQNNGV. The CDR3 DNA follows: TGTGCCAGCAGCTTAGGAATGGTTGGGACAGGAGACTATGGCTACACCTTC. This sequence encodes CASSLGMVGTGDYGYTF.